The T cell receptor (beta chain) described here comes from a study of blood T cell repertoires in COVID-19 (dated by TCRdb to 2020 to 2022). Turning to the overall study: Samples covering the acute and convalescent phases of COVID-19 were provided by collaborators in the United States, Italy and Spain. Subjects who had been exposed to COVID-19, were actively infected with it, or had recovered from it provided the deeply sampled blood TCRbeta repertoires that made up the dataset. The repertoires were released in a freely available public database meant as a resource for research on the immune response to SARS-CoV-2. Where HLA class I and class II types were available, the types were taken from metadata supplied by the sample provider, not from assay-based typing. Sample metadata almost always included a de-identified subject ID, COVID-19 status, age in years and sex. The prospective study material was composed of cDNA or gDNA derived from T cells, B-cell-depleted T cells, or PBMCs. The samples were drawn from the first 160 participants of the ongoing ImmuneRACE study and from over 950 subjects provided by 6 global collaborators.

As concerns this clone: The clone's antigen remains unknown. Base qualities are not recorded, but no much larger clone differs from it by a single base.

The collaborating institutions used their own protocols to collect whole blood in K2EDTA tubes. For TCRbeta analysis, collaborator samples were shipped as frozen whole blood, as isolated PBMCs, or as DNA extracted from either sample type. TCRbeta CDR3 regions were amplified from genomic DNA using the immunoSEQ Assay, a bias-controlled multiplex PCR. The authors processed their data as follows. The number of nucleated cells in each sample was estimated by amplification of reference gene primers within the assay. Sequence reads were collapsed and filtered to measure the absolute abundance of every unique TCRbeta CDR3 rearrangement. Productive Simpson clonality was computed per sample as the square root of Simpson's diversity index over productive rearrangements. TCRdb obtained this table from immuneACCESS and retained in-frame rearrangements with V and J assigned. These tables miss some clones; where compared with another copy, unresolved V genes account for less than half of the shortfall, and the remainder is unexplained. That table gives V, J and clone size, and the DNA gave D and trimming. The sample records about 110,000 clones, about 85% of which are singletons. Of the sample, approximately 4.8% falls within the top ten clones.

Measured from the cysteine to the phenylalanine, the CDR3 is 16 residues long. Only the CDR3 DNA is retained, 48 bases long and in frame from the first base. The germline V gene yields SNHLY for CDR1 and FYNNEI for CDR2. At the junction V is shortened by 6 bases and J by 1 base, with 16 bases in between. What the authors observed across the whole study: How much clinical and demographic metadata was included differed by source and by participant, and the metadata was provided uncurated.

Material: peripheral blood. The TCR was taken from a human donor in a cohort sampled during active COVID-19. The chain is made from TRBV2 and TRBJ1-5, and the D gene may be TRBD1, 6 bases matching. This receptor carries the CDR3 CASSTGRGESNQPQHF. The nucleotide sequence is TGTGCCAGCAGCACAGGGCGGGGGGAAAGCAATCAGCCCCAGCATTTT.